The rows below give T cell receptor beta chains drawn from one sample of a study of CD8 T cells in ankylosing spondylitis. TCRdb reprocessed the 5' RACE reads with MiXCR, giving one entry per CDR3 protein. The sample carries around 430,000 distinct CDR3 sequences, approximately 17% recorded once. Sequencing was performed on blood, either unsorted or a sorted T cell fraction (not recorded which). These receptors were obtained from a male donor with ankylosing spondylitis. Each CDR3 is given with its conserved first and last residue. D genes are given only for firm matches. Rows give clone size only sometimes, using once, few, many, or a class for an expanded clone.

size	V	D	J	DNA	CDR3
once	TRBV11-3	TRBD2	TRBJ2-1	TGTGCCAGCGTAGCGGGACGCTCCTACAATGAGCAGTTCTTC	CASVAGRSYNEQFF
-	TRBV21-1	-	TRBJ1-5	TGTGCCAGCAGCCCCGCAAGCAGGGAAGCCAATCAGCCCCAGCATTTT	CASSPASREANQPQHF
many	TRBV5-1	TRBD2	TRBJ2-7	TGCGCCAGCAGCAGATCTAGCGGGAGAACCCACGAGCAGTACTTC	CASSRSSGRTHEQYF
-	TRBV2	-	TRBJ1-1	TGTGCCAGCAGTGAGTATGTGAACACTGAAGCTTTCTTT	CASSEYVNTEAFF
many	TRBV3-1	-	TRBJ2-1	TGTGCCAGCAGCCGACGTTGGGGCCCAGACTACAATGAGCAGTTCTTC	CASSRRWGPDYNEQFF
many	TRBV28	-	TRBJ1-1	TGTGCCAGCAGTCTCGCTCTTATGAACACTGAAGCTTTCTTT	CASSLALMNTEAFF
few	TRBV5-1	-	TRBJ2-5	TGCGCCAGCAGCACCGGGGACCAAGAGACCCAGTACTTC	CASSTGDQETQYF
few	TRBV5-1	TRBD2	TRBJ2-5	TGCGCCAGCAGCTTAACCGGGACTAGCGGCGGAGAGACCCAGTACTTC	CASSLTGTSGGETQYF
few	TRBV28	-	TRBJ1-1	TGTGCCAGCAGTTTAAGGGGCCAAGCTTTCTTT	CASSLRGQAFF
few	TRBV12-3/TRBV12-4	-	TRBJ2-6	TGTGCCAGCAGTTCGGGTGGGGCCAACGTCCTGACTTTC	CASSSGGANVLTF
-	TRBV2	-	TRBJ2-1	TGTGCCAGCAGTGAGGACGGGACCTACAATGAGCAGTTCTTC	CASSEDGTYNEQFF
once	TRBV28	TRBD1	TRBJ1-5	TGTGCCAGCAGTTTATTGGACAGGGTCAATCAGCCCCAGCATTTT	CASSLLDRVNQPQHF
-	TRBV15	TRBD1	TRBJ1-1	TGTGCCACCAGCAGAGATTACAGGGGCCTAGCTTTCTTT	CATSRDYRGLAFF
few	TRBV5-1	TRBD1	TRBJ2-5	TGCGCCAGCAGCTTGACAGGACAGGGTGAGACCCAGTACTTC	CASSLTGQGETQYF
many	TRBV10-3	TRBD1	TRBJ2-3	TGTGCCATCAAGAGGGACAGGGGTCCCACAGATACGCAGTATTTT	CAIKRDRGPTDTQYF
-	TRBV9	-	TRBJ2-5	TGTGCCAGCAGCCCCTCCGCGGGTGACTTGTGGGAGACCCAGTACTTC	CASSPSAGDLWETQYF
-	TRBV12-3/TRBV12-4	-	TRBJ1-1	TGTGCCAGCACTCCCAACGGGGGTTTGAACACTGAAGCTTTCTTT	CASTPNGGLNTEAFF
-	TRBV6-2/TRBV6-3	-	TRBJ1-2	TGTGCCAGCAGCGACATCGGACAGTATGGCTACACCTTC	CASSDIGQYGYTF
-	TRBV12-3/TRBV12-4	TRBD1	TRBJ2-2	TGTGCCAGCAAGGGGACAGCTAACACCGGGGAGCTGTTTTTT	CASKGTANTGELFF
-	TRBV7-8	-	TRBJ1-1	TGTGCCAGCAGCTTAACTCAGCCAGGGCGGGGGAACACTGAAGCTTTCTTT	CASSLTQPGRGNTEAFF
-	TRBV20-1	-	TRBJ2-1	TGCAGTGCTAGAGTATCAGCTCTTGACGGAAGCAATGAGCAGTTCTTC	CSARVSALDGSNEQFF
-	TRBV7-9	-	TRBJ1-2	TGTGCCAGCAGCTTAGCGGGTATAAGTGGCTACACCTTC	CASSLAGISGYTF
few	TRBV20-1	-	TRBJ2-3	TGCAGTGCTAGAGAAGCTATCTCGGATACGCAGTATTTT	CSAREAISDTQYF
few	TRBV4-3	TRBD1	TRBJ2-1	TGCGCCAGCAGCCAAGAAGGGGGCACGGCCTACAATGAGCAGTTCTTC	CASSQEGGTAYNEQFF
-	TRBV6-1	-	TRBJ2-5	TGTGCCACCGGGAGTATCCGTCAAGAGACCCAGTACTTC	CATGSIRQETQYF
-	TRBV6-5	TRBD1	TRBJ1-2	TGTGCCAGCAGTTACTCTGGACAGGGCCACGCTGACTATGGCTACACCTTC	CASSYSGQGHADYGYTF
-	TRBV12-3/TRBV12-4	TRBD2	TRBJ2-7	TGTGCCAGCACCCAGGCGGGGGTTGTGGGCGAGCAGTACTTC	CASTQAGVVGEQYF
-	TRBV5-5	TRBD1	TRBJ2-7	TGTGCCAGCAGCTTGGCCGGGACAGGGAACAGGGGTCTGTACGAGCAGTACTTC	CASSLAGTGNRGLYEQYF
few	TRBV6-2/TRBV6-3	TRBD1	TRBJ2-7	TGTGCCAGCAGTTACGACGGACAGGTGAACGAGCAGTACTTC	CASSYDGQVNEQYF